The source of this TCR beta chain is a study of response to subunit inactivated influenza vaccine. Study-wide points: The study's authors posited that every seasonal influenza vaccination enlists few new T cells.

Germline CDR1 and CDR2: SEHNR and FQNEAQ (reference sequence). Trimming cost V 4 bases and J 7 bases, with 17 bases left between them. CDR3 size: 16 residues. From the RT-PCR reads, TCRdb called clonotypes with MiXCR, one entry per CDR3 protein. The sample records roughly 670,000 distinct CDR3 sequences, 11% to 15% being singletons. Concerning this clonotype itself: Its specificity is unknown.

This sample comprised PBMCs from blood, obtained 14 to 15 days before vaccination. The chain combines TRBV7-9 with TRBJ1-6; TRBD1 is a possible D gene (6 bases). The receptor's source is a man in his forties or fifties who received an inactivated influenza vaccine. CDR3 in amino acids: CASSWGSGAGNSPLHF. The CDR3 DNA is TGTGCCAGCAGCTGGGGTTCAGGGGCGGGAAATTCACCCCTCCACTTT.